A selection of T cell receptor beta chains follows, all from one sample in a study of T-cell memory formation after mild COVID-19. TCRdb reprocessed the 5' RACE reads via MiXCR and lists one record per CDR3 protein. Among about 84,000 distinct CDR3 sequences listed, about 15% were seen once. The sequenced material came from PBMCs or a T cell subset sorted from them (not recorded which). The receptors here all came from an adult woman who had mild COVID-19 (a few samples of this study predate the infection). Cell type and time point are not known. Each CDR3 is given with its conserved first and last residue. Fields, in order: clone size, J gene, D gene, V gene, CDR3 DNA, CDR3 protein. A D gene is named only where the DNA matches it firmly. Size values are once, few and many counts, or a class for expanded clones, and some rows have none.

>few|TRBJ2-3|-|TRBV6-1
TGTGCCAGCAACAGGGCAAGCGGCACAGATACGCAGTATTTT
CASNRASGTDTQYF
>-|TRBJ2-7|TRBD1|TRBV5-1
TGCGCCAGCAGCCCACTACCGGGACAGGGGACCTACGAGCAGTACTTC
CASSPLPGQGTYEQYF
>-|TRBJ2-1|-|TRBV12-3/TRBV12-4
TGTGCCAGCAGTGGGACCGGAAAGTACAATGAGCAGTTCTTC
CASSGTGKYNEQFF
>-|TRBJ2-3|TRBD1|TRBV5-1
TGCGCCAGCAGCCAAGGACAGGGCGCCACAGATACGCAGTATTTT
CASSQGQGATDTQYF
>-|TRBJ2-3|-|TRBV12-3/TRBV12-4
TGTGCCAGCAGTCCCCTCGCGGCCACAGATACGCAGTATTTT
CASSPLAATDTQYF
>-|TRBJ2-7|TRBD1|TRBV27
TGTGCCAGCAGTTCAGGGGGATACTCCTACGAGCAGTACTTC
CASSSGGYSYEQYF
>few|TRBJ2-7|-|TRBV14
TGTGCCAGCAGCTTTGACGGGGACCTCGTGGGAATTTACGAGCAGTACTTC
CASSFDGDLVGIYEQYF
>-|TRBJ2-3|-|TRBV18
TGTGCCAGCTCACCGCGTTTTGGATTGGATACGCAGTATTTT
CASSPRFGLDTQYF
>-|TRBJ2-7|TRBD2|TRBV7-9
TGTGCCAGCAGTCCGACTAGCGGGAGCGACGAGCAGTACTTC
CASSPTSGSDEQYF
>many|TRBJ1-4|TRBD1|TRBV5-6
TGTGCCAGCAGCCACGGGACAGGCATTGAAAAACTGTTTTTT
CASSHGTGIEKLFF
>-|TRBJ2-1|TRBD1|TRBV28
TGTGCCAGCAGTCGGACAGGGGGCAGCGGGACCTCCTACAATGAGCAGTTCTTC
CASSRTGGSGTSYNEQFF
>-|TRBJ2-3|-|TRBV11-3
TGTGCCAGCAGCCCTACCCTAGGGAGCACAGATACGCAGTATTTT
CASSPTLGSTDTQYF
>-|TRBJ2-5|-|TRBV15
TGTGCCACCAGGGGGCACCCAGATGGAGAGACCCAGTACTTC
CATRGHPDGETQYF
>-|TRBJ2-2|TRBD1|TRBV6-5
TGTGCCAGCAGTGGACAGGGTGGGAACACCGGGGAGCTGTTTTTT
CASSGQGGNTGELFF